A selection of T cell receptor beta chains follows, all from one sample in a study of a mutant IDH1 vaccine in newly diagnosed glioma. No antigen has been identified for these receptors. Only in-frame clones appear in the TCRdb table, and some are missing; sequencing was by immunoSEQ multiplex PCR. Of 56,000 or so clones listed, about 80% are singletons. Sequencing used PBMCs, obtained from a glioma patient whose treatment included an IDH1 peptide vaccine. These TCRs come from a woman aged 40 to 50 with glioma. Some clones in this sample may be carry-over from other donors' samples. CDR3s include the opening cysteine and the closing phenylalanine or tryptophan. The D gene is left open where the match is weak. Rows give clone size only sometimes, using once, few, many, or a class for an expanded clone.

D: .
V: TRBV25-1
size: .
J: TRBJ1-4
CDR3: CASSGHRHTNEKLFF
DNA: TGTGCCAGCAGTGGACACAGGCATACTAATGAAAAACTGTTTTTT

D: .
V: TRBV5-8
size: once
J: TRBJ1-2
CDR3: CASSLGNGPNYGYTF
DNA: TGTGCCAGCAGCTTAGGTAACGGACCTAACTATGGCTACACCTTC

D: .
V: TRBV15
size: .
J: TRBJ1-4
CDR3: CATSDTQEKLFF
DNA: TGTGCCACCAGCGATACCCAGGAAAAACTGTTTTTT

D: .
V: TRBV19
size: once
J: TRBJ1-2
CDR3: CASMGRTFDYGYTF
DNA: TGTGCCAGTATGGGACGGACCTTTGACTATGGCTACACCTTC

D: .
V: TRBV29-1
size: .
J: TRBJ2-1
CDR3: CSVAGRRTNEQFF
DNA: TGCAGCGTTGCGGGGCGAAGGACCAATGAGCAGTTCTTC

D: TRBD1
V: TRBV4-3
size: .
J: TRBJ1-1
CDR3: CASSQDPPGGYLMNTEAFF
DNA: TGCGCCAGCAGCCAAGATCCCCCAGGGGGCTATCTAATGAACACTGAAGCTTTCTTT

D: TRBD1
V: TRBV27
size: once
J: TRBJ2-3
CDR3: CASSFRDRGTDTQYF
DNA: TGTGCCAGCAGTTTTCGGGACAGGGGAACAGATACGCAGTATTTT

D: .
V: TRBV19
size: .
J: TRBJ2-7
CDR3: CASSMGRAYEQYF
DNA: TGTGCCAGTAGTATGGGCAGAGCCTACGAGCAGTACTTC

D: .
V: TRBV5-3
size: .
J: TRBJ1-5
CDR3: CARSFSRAPNQPQHF
DNA: TGTGCCAGAAGCTTCAGCAGGGCCCCCAATCAGCCCCAGCATTTT

D: .
V: TRBV9
size: .
J: TRBJ1-2
CDR3: CASSASGAHGYTF
DNA: TGTGCCAGCAGCGCCTCAGGGGCCCATGGCTACACCTTC